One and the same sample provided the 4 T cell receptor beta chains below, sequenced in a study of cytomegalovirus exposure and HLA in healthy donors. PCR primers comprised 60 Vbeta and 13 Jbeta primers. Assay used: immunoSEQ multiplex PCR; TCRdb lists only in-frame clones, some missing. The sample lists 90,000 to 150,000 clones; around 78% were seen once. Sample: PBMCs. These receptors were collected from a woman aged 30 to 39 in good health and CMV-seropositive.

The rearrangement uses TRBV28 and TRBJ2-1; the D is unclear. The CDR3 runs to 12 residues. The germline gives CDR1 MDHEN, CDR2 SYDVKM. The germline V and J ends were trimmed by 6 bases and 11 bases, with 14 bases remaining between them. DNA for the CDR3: TGTGCCAGCAGCCGAACCCGAGTAAAGCAGTTCTTC. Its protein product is CASSRTRVKQFF.

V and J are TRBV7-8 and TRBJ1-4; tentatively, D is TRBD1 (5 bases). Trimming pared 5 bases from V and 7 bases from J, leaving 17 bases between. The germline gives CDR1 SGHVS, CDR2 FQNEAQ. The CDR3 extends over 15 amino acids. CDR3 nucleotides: TGTGCCAGCAGCCCCAACAAAGGGGTACGTGAAAAACTGTTTTTT. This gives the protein CASSPNKGVREKLFF.

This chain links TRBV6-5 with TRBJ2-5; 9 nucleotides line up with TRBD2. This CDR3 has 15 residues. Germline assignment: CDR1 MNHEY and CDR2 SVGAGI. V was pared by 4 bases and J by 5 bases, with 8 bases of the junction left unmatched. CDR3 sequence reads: CASSFTSGSGETQYF. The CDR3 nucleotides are TGTGCCAGCAGTTTTACTAGCGGGTCGGGGGAGACCCAGTACTTC.

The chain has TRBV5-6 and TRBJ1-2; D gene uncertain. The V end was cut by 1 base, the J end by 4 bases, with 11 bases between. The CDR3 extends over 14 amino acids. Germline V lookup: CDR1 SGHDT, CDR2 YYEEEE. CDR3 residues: CASSLYSLGYGYTF. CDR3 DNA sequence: TGTGCCAGCAGCTTGTACAGCCTCGGCTATGGCTACACCTTC.